The 18 T cell receptor beta chains below were found in one sample sequenced in a study of technical replicates of blood from several donors. Measured with immunoSEQ multiplex PCR; TCRdb has only the in-frame clones, and not every one. The table has approximately 100,000 clones, 96% seen once. Sequenced input: T cells isolated from PBMCs. Source of these receptors: a human donor in good health.

The chain combines TRBV28 with TRBJ1-5, with TRBD1 matching over 7 bases. The CDR3 sequence is 16 residues long. The ends lost 5 bases at V and 6 bases at J; junction bases unmatched: 13. The germline V gene has CDR1 MDHEN and CDR2 SYDVKM. This CDR3 reads CASSLTLTGRSQPQHF. CDR3 sequence (DNA): TGTGCCAGCAGTCTCACGCTGACAGGGCGTTCTCAGCCCCAGCATTTT.

CDR3 residues: CASNHRGYGYTF. As DNA, the CDR3 is TGTGCCAGCAATCACAGGGGATATGGCTACACCTTC. V is TRBV6-5 and J is TRBJ1-2; 7 bases are a match to TRBD1. Germline loops: CDR1 MNHEY, CDR2 SVGAGI. Trimming removed 7 bases from V and 5 bases from J; junction bases left unmatched: 4. The CDR3 runs to 12 residues.

This chain joins TRBV19 and TRBJ2-7; maybe TRBD1 (5 bases). In germline, CDR1 is LNHDA, CDR2 SQIVND (reference sequence). With 4 bases removed from V and 6 bases from J, the gap between germline ends came to 10 bases. There are 12 residues in the CDR3. CDR3 loop: CASSKGVSEQYF. The CDR3 DNA sequence: TGTGCCAGTAGTAAAGGGGTAAGCGAGCAGTACTTC.

This sequence joins TRBV11-3 and TRBJ1-1; tentative D call: TRBD1 (5 bases). Germline CDR1 and CDR2: SGHNT and YENEEA. The CDR3 extends over 12 amino acids. Trimming took off 5 bases at V and 5 bases at J, with 9 bases between the two ends. Written as DNA, the CDR3 is TGTGCCAGCAGCAAACAGGATACTGAAGCTTTCTTT. Translating it yields CASSKQDTEAFF.

This CDR3 is CASGPQGSHYGYTF. The CDR3 nucleotides are TGCGCCAGCGGTCCACAGGGCTCGCACTATGGCTACACCTTC. The V call is TRBV5-1, the J call TRBJ1-2; maybe TRBD1 (6 bases). The V gene's germline CDR1 is SGHRS and CDR2 YFSETQ. The ends were cut back, 7 bases at V and 3 bases at J, with 16 bases in the middle. This CDR3 contains 14 residues.

This chain joins TRBV7-7 and TRBJ1-4; 7 nucleotides line up with TRBD1. CDR3 length: 15 residues. The V gene's germline CDR1 is SSHAT and CDR2 FNYEAQ (reference sequence). With 1 base clipped from V and 3 bases from J, the junction kept 2 bases outside the gene matches. In DNA, the CDR3 is TGTGCCAGCAGCTTAGGACAGGGACCTAATGAAAAACTGTTTTTT. Protein: CASSLGQGPNEKLFF.

The chain recombines TRBV6-6 with TRBJ1-2, with D maybe TRBD1 (5 bases). Germline CDR1 MNHNY, CDR2 SVGAGI (reference sequence). The CDR3 is 13 residues long. V lost 4 bases to trimming and J lost 2 bases, with 8 bases between them. The CDR3 spells CASSFDRNYGYTF. For the CDR3, the DNA is TGTGCCAGCAGTTTCGACAGAAACTATGGCTACACCTTC.

The chain employs TRBV9 and TRBJ2-1; maybe TRBD1 (6 bases). CDR3 length: 12 amino acids. V shed 4 bases and J shed 10 bases, with 12 bases lying between them. CDR1 and CDR2 (germline): SGDLS, YYNGEE. CDR3 residues: CASSSDSQEQFF. The CDR3 DNA reads TGTGCCAGCAGCTCGGACAGTCAGGAGCAGTTCTTC.

The chain uses TRBV4-1 and TRBJ2-5; tentatively, D is TRBD1 (5 bases). This CDR3 is built from 13 residues. The germline V gene encodes CDR1 MGHRA and CDR2 YSYEKL. The V end was cut by 5 bases, the J end by 2 bases, with 9 bases between. CDR3: CASSTRQQETQYF. CDR3 in DNA: TGCGCCAGCAGCACCCGACAGCAAGAGACCCAGTACTTC.

The chain links TRBV19 to TRBJ1-1; D is unclear. The CDR3 is 13 residues long. Trimming shortened V by 0 bases and J by 9 bases, and 11 bases separated the two germline ends. Germline CDR1 LNHDA, CDR2 SQIVND (reference sequence). The CDR3 here is CASSIDQTNKAFF. The CDR3, as DNA: TGTGCCAGTAGTATAGATCAGACAAACAAAGCTTTCTTT.

The chain uses TRBV13 and TRBJ1-2; D unclear. The V gene lost 5 bases and the J gene lost 5 bases, with 18 bases spanning the gap. Looked up from germline, CDR1 is PRHDT and CDR2 is FYEKMQ (reference sequence). This CDR3 has 15 amino acids. The CDR3 loop reads CASSENTRREYGYTF. As DNA, the CDR3 is TGTGCCAGCAGCGAAAATACCCGACGGGAATATGGCTACACCTTC. The full variable domain, completed using reference TRBV13 and TRBJ1-2, is AAGVIQSPRHLIKEKRETATLKCYPIPRHDTVYWYQQGPGQDPQFLISFYEKMQSDKGSIPDRFSAQQFSDYHSELNMSSLELGDSALYFCASSENTRREYGYTFGSGTRLTVV.

This rearrangement joins TRBV6-4 to TRBJ1-6; TRBD1 is a possible D gene (6 bases). This CDR3 is 15 amino acids long. Germline values: CDR1 MRHNA, CDR2 SNTAGT. Trimming cost V 0 bases and J 7 bases, with 10 bases left between them. The CDR3 coding sequence is TGTGCCAGCAGTGACTCGGCAGGGACAAATTCACCCCTCCACTTT. Its protein product is CASSDSAGTNSPLHF.

The V gene is TRBV30, the J gene TRBJ1-1; D is possibly TRBD1 (5 bases). The CDR3 totals 15 residues. V shed 5 bases and J shed 1 base, with 17 bases lying between them. CDR1 and CDR2 from the germline V gene are GTSNPN and SVGIG (reference sequence). CDR3 loop: CAWGALGARNTEAFF. CDR3 in DNA: TGTGCCTGGGGGGCCCTAGGGGCACGGAACACTGAAGCTTTCTTT.

V gene TRBV5-6 combines with J gene TRBJ1-2; tentative D call: TRBD1 (6 bases). CDR1 and CDR2 (germline): SGHDT, YYEEEE. The CDR3 consists of 14 residues. V lost 3 bases and J lost 2, with 11 bases in between. The CDR3 spells CASSWRTGNYGYTF. Here the CDR3 DNA reads TGTGCCAGCAGCTGGAGAACAGGGAACTATGGCTACACCTTC. Together with reference TRBV5-6 and TRBJ1-2, the CDR3 gives the full variable domain: DAGVTQSPTHLIKTRGQQVTLRCSPKSGHDTVSWYQQALGQGPQFIFQYYEEEERQRGNFPDRFSGHQFPNYSSELNVNALLLGDSALYLCASSWRTGNYGYTFGSGTRLTVV.

This clone was seen only once. The J gene is TRBJ2-7, the V gene TRBV6-1; the D gene is possibly TRBD1 (5 bases). Per germline, CDR1 MNHNS and CDR2 SASEGT. The CDR3 covers 15 residues. The V end was cut by 4 bases, the J end by 3 bases, with 16 bases between. The CDR3 here is CASSGGPQGHYEQYF. Written as DNA, the CDR3 is TGTGCCAGCAGTGGTGGGCCCCAGGGTCACTACGAGCAGTACTTC.

On this clone: At one boundary the junction diverges from the germline segment, which might be a read error. This sequence joins TRBV18 and TRBJ2-7; the D is unclear. The V gene's germline CDR1 is KGHSH and CDR2 LQKENI. The CDR3 is 11 residues long. The DNA for the CDR3 is TGTGCCAGCTCTCAGTCCTCCGAGCAGTACTTC. Its translation is CASSQSSEQYF. The variable domain in full, completed from reference TRBV18 and TRBJ2-7, reads NAGVMQNPRHLVRRRGQEARLRCSPMKGHSHVYWYRQLPEEGLKFMVYLQKENIIDESGMPKERFSAEFPKEGPSILRIQQVVRGDSAAYFCASSQSSEQYFGPGTRLTVT.

The gene calls are TRBV7-6 and TRBJ2-3; TRBD2 agrees at 11 bases. The germline V gene encodes CDR1 SGHVS and CDR2 FNYEAQ. This CDR3 has 16 amino acids. Unmatched junction bases numbered 8, after V lost 7 bases and J lost 2 bases. CDR3 sequence: CASNKVAGGPTDTQYF. The CDR3 nucleotides are TGTGCCAGCAACAAGGTAGCGGGGGGGCCCACAGATACGCAGTATTTT. Variable domain in full (rest from reference TRBV7-6 and TRBJ2-3): GAGVSQSPRYKVTKRGQDVALRCDPISGHVSLYWYRQALGQGPEFLTYFNYEAQQDKSGLPNDRFSAERPEGSISTLTIQRTEQRDSAMYRCASNKVAGGPTDTQYFGPGTRLTVL.

The V gene is TRBV5-6, the J gene TRBJ1-1; D is undetermined. This CDR3 region has 14 residues. Germline V gene lookup returns CDR1 SGHDT and CDR2 YYEEEE. V gave up 2 bases and J gave up 5 bases, with 13 bases separating them. CDR3 region: CASSFTSGVTEAFF. DNA of the CDR3: TGTGCCAGCAGCTTCACCTCGGGAGTTACTGAAGCTTTCTTT.